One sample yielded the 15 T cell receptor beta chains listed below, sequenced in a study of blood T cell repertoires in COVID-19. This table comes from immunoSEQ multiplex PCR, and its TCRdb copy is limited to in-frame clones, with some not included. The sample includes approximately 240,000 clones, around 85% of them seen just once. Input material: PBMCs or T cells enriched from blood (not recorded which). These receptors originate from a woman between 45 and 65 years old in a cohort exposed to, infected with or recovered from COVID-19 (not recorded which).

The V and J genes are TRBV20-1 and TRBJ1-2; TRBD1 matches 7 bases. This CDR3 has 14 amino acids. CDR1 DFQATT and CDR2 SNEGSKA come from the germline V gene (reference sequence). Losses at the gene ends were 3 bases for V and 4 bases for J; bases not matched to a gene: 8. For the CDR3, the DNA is TGCAGTGCTAGTGAGGCAGGGGGGAGCTATGGCTACACCTTC. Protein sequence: CSASEAGGSYGYTF.

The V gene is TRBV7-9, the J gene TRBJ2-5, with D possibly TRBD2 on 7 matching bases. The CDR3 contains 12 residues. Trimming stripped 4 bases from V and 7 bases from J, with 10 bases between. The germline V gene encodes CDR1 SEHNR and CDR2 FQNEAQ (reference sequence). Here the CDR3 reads CASSYREGTQYF. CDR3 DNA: TGTGCCAGCAGCTACAGGGAGGGGACCCAGTACTTC.

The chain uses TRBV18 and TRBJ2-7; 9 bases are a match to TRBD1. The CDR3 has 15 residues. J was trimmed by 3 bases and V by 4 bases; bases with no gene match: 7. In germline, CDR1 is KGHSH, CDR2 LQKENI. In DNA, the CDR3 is TGTGCCAGCTCACAGGCCCTGGGACAGGGCTACGAGCAGTACTTC. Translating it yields CASSQALGQGYEQYF.

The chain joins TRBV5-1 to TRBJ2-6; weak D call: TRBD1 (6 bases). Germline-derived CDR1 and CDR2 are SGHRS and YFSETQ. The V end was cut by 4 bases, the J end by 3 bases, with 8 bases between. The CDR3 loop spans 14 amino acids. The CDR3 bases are TGCGCCAGCAGCAACAGGGTTGGGGCCAACGTCCTGACTTTC. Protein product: CASSNRVGANVLTF.

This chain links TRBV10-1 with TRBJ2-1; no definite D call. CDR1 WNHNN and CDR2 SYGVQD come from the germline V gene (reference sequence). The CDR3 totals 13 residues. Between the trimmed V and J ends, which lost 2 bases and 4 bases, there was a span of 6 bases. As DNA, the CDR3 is TGCGCCAGCAGTGAGGCAGGTTACAATGAGCAGTTCTTC. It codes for CASSEAGYNEQFF.

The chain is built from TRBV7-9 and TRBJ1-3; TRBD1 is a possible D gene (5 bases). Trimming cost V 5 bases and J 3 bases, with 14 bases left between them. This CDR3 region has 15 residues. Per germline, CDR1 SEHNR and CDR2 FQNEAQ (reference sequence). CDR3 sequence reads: CASSPTTALGNTIYF. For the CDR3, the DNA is TGTGCCAGCAGCCCAACGACAGCACTTGGAAACACCATATATTTT. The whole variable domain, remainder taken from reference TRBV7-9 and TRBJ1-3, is DTGVSQNPRHKITKRGQNVTFRCDPISEHNRLYWYRQTLGQGPEFLTYFQNEAQLEKSRLLSDRFSAERPKGSFSTLEIQRTEQGDSAMYLCASSPTTALGNTIYFGEGSWLTVV.

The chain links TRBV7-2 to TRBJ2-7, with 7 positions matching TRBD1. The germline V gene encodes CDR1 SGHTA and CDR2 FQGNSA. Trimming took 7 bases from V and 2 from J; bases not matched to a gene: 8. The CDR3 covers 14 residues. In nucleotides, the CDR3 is TGTGCCAGCACCTCAAACAGGGGCGCCTACGAGCAGTACTTC. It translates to CASTSNRGAYEQYF.

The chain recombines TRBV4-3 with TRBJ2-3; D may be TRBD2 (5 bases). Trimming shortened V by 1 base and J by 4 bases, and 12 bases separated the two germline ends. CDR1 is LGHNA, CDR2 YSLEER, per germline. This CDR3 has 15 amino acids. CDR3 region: CASSQGYRGSDTQYF. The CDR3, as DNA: TGCGCCAGCAGCCAAGGGTACCGGGGTTCAGATACGCAGTATTTT.

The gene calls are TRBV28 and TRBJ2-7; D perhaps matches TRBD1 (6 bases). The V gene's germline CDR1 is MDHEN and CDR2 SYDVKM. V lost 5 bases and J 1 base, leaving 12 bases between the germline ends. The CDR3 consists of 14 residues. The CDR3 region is CASSRSRGSYEQYF. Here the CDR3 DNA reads TGTGCCAGCAGTCGAAGCAGGGGATCCTACGAGCAGTACTTC.

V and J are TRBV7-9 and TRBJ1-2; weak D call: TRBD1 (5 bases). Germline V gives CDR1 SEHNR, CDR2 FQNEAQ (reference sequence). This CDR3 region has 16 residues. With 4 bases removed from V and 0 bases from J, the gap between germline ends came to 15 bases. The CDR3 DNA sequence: TGTGCCAGCAGCTCCACCCAAGACAGCACTAACTATGGCTACACCTTC. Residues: CASSSTQDSTNYGYTF.

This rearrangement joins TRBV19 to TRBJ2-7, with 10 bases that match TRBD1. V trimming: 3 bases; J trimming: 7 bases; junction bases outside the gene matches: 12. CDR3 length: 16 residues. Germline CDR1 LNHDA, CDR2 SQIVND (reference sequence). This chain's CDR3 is CASSIRSGTGVIEQYF. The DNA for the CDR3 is TGTGCCAGTAGTATTCGAAGCGGGACAGGGGTTATTGAGCAGTACTTC.

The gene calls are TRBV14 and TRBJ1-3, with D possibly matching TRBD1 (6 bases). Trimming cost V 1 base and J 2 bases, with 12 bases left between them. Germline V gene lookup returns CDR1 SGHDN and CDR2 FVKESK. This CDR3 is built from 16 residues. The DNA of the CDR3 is TGTGCCAGCAGCCAAGTTCCACGGACAGCTGGAAACACCATATATTTT. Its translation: CASSQVPRTAGNTIYF.

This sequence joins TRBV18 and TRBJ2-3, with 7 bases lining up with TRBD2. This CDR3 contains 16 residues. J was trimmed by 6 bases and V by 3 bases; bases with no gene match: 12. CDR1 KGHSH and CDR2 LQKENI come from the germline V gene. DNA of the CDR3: TGTGCCAGCTCACCGCAAGTGACTAGCCCCCCGGATACGCAGTATTTT. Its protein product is CASSPQVTSPPDTQYF.

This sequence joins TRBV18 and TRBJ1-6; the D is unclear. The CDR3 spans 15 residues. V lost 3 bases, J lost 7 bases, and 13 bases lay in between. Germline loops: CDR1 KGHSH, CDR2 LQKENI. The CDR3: CASSPPGTQNSPLHF. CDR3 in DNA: TGTGCCAGCTCACCCCCGGGAACGCAGAATTCACCCCTCCACTTT.

The CDR3 here is CASSLRQGLEETQYF. As DNA, the CDR3 is TGTGCCAGCAGCTTACGGCAGGGCCTAGAAGAGACCCAGTACTTC. The V call is TRBV7-9, the J call TRBJ2-5, with D maybe TRBD1 (5 bases). Germline lookup yields CDR1 SEHNR and CDR2 FQNEAQ (reference sequence). V lost 2 bases, J lost 3 bases, and 13 bases lay in between. This CDR3 is built from 15 residues.